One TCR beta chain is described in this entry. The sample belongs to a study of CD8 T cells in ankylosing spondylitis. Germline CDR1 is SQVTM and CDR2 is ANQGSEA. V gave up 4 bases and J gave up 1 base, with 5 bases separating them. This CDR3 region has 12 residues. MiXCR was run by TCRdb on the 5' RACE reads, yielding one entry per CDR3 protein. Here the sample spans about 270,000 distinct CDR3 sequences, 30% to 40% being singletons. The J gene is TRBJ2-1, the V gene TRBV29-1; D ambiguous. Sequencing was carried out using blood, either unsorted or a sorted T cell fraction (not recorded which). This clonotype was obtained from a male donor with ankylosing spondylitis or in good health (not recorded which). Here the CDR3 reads CSVVPSYNEQFF. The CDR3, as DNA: TGCAGCGTTGTGCCATCCTACAATGAGCAGTTCTTC.